Listed below are T cell receptor beta chains from one sample, sequenced in a study of cytomegalovirus exposure and HLA in healthy donors. The method was immunoSEQ multiplex PCR; TCRdb's version includes in-frame clones alone and lacks a portion of them. Altogether around 160,000 clones are present, 75% to 90% being singletons, with the ten largest covering approximately 1.5%. The sample was PBMCs. The receptors were sampled from a woman aged 18-30 years in good health and CMV-seronegative. Both conserved end residues are part of each CDR3. The D gene is left open where the match is weak. Size is omitted from some rows. Given values are once, few, many or a class for expanded clones.

CDR3 length	D gene	V gene	clone size	J gene	CDR3 protein	CDR3 DNA
14	TRBD2	TRBV19	NA	TRBJ2-3	CASISGGFGDTQYF	TGTGCCAGTATTAGCGGGGGATTCGGAGATACGCAGTATTTT
16	TRBD2	TRBV7-3	NA	TRBJ2-3	CASSLAGHVSTDTQYF	TGTGCCAGCAGCCTAGCGGGGCATGTAAGCACAGATACGCAGTATTTT
16	NA	TRBV5-1	NA	TRBJ2-2	CASSSGRGAHTGELFF	TGCGCCAGCAGCTCAGGACGGGGTGCGCACACCGGGGAGCTGTTTTTT
16	TRBD1	TRBV2	NA	TRBJ2-2	CASSPRTGVRSGELFF	TGTGCCAGCAGTCCTAGGACAGGGGTTCGGTCCGGGGAGCTGTTTTTT
12	NA	TRBV7-9	NA	TRBJ1-2	CASKTGEYGYTF	TGTGCCAGCAAGACGGGTGAATATGGCTACACCTTC
17	NA	TRBV7-2	NA	TRBJ2-7	CASSLMLFAGSTDEQYF	TGTGCCAGCAGCTTAATGCTATTTGCAGGGTCAACGGACGAGCAGTACTTC
12	NA	TRBV7-9	once	TRBJ2-7	CASSLLSNEQYF	TGTGCCAGCAGCTTATTAAGCAACGAGCAGTACTTC
13	NA	TRBV7-9	once	TRBJ2-3	CASGTQEEYTQYF	TGTGCCAGCGGAACCCAGGAGGAATATACGCAGTATTTT
15	TRBD1	TRBV6-1	NA	TRBJ2-7	CASSEPGQESYEQYF	TGTGCCAGCAGCGAACCGGGACAGGAGAGCTACGAGCAGTACTTC
14	TRBD1	TRBV2	NA	TRBJ1-2	CASSVEGAFYGYTF	TGTGCCAGCAGTGTGGAGGGGGCCTTCTATGGCTACACCTTC
13	NA	TRBV19	few	TRBJ1-1	CASSIVGGTEAFF	TGTGCCAGTAGTATAGTAGGAGGGACTGAAGCTTTCTTT
13	NA	TRBV6-5	once	TRBJ1-1	CASRRTPTTEAFF	TGTGCCAGCAGGCGGACACCAACCACTGAAGCTTTCTTT
14	TRBD1	TRBV6-1	NA	TRBJ2-2	CASRDRADTGELFF	TGTGCCAGCAGGGACAGGGCTGACACCGGGGAGCTGTTTTTT
16	NA	TRBV11-2	NA	TRBJ2-7	CASSIWGEVSSYEQYF	TGTGCCAGCAGCATTTGGGGAGAGGTTAGCTCCTACGAGCAGTACTTC
18	TRBD2	TRBV5-4	NA	TRBJ2-7	CASSLGPSLAGGPYEQYF	TGTGCCAGCAGCTTGGGGCCCTCCCTAGCGGGGGGCCCCTACGAGCAGTACTTC
15	NA	TRBV28	NA	TRBJ2-7	CASSLQPRSSYEQYF	TGTGCCAGCAGTTTACAACCGAGGAGCTCCTACGAGCAGTACTTC
14	TRBD2	TRBV28	NA	TRBJ2-7	CASSSGGPTYEQYF	TGTGCCAGCAGTAGCGGGGGGCCCACCTACGAGCAGTACTTC
15	NA	TRBV18	NA	TRBJ1-3	CASSGQGQRANTIYF	TGTGCCAGCTCTGGGCAGGGCCAGCGGGCGAACACCATATATTTT